This T cell receptor (beta chain) was recorded in a study of T cell responses to AZD1222 COVID-19 vaccine (dated by TCRdb to about 2021). Regarding the study in general: AZD1222 recipients whose second dose came at about 4 weeks and those whose second dose came at about 12 weeks were combined into one group, since spike-specific TCR depth and breadth did not differ between the two schedules. Trial participants were enrolled into age subgroups of 18-55, 56-69 and 70-plus years, which contained 148, 28 and 57 TCR-sequenced participants, respectively. TCR sequencing was performed for 230 to 250 trial participants, of whom 200 to 210 were given two doses of AZD1222 and around 25 were given two doses of MenACWY control vaccine. What the study reported, not specific to this receptor: After two AZD1222 doses, spike-specific TCR breadth and depth were significantly higher than at day 0 and than in MenACWY recipients. Vaccine-associated CD4 TCRs spanned the whole spike protein, with dominant responses in regions 160-218 and 743-854. Reportedly, almost half of the unique spike-specific TCRs recognized epitopes lying outside the regions that are mutated in the B.1.351 and B.1.1.7 variants. No day 14 peak-response samples were available, so repertoires were characterized only after the peak T cell response. Participants were mostly white British, with more females than males. The authors suggested clonal diversity may have been underestimated. Only a handful of AZD1222 recipients were SARS-CoV-2 seropositive at baseline, limiting conclusions about previously exposed vaccinees. The 56-69-year group was small, and its depth increase did not reach significance, likely because of low power.

According to the germline V gene, CDR1 reads SGHTA and CDR2 reads FQGNSA. Its CDR3 holds 16 amino acids, cysteine through phenylalanine. Only CDR3 DNA is held: 48 bases, read in frame from base 1. The V end gives up 4 bases and the J end 4 bases, leaving 9 bases in the junction not matched to a gene. The sample's time point label is to be understood as: baseline before first vaccination. Samples from vaccinated people were obtained from the UK trials COV001 and COV002, which included a single-blind randomized controlled phase 2/3 trial of AZD1222 (ChAdOx1 nCoV-19) in healthy adults. For TCRbeta chain sequencing, PBMC samples from trial participants were taken at day 0 and at day 28 after the second dose. This clone was picked up one time. The antigen this receptor binds is unknown. No clone much larger than this one lies a single base away; base qualities are absent. The CDR3 regions of human TCRbeta chains were analyzed by immunosequencing. The paper's processing steps were these. TCRs in the repertoires were compared against a reference library of SARS-CoV-2-specific TCRs that had been generated with the MIRA antigen-specificity platform. Breadth was defined as the fraction of unique TCRs that were SARS-CoV-2-associated. Depth was defined as the fraction of total T cells that were SARS-CoV-2-associated. Using the MIRA data, each spike-specific TCR was mapped to the spike region that the TCR reacts to and placed in a CD4 or CD8 class. Log10-transformed breadth and depth values were compared by one-way ANOVA with Sidak's multiple comparisons tests. TCRdb took over this immuneACCESS table, retaining in-frame rearrangements with V and J assigned. Such tables are incomplete; in checked studies, under half of the missing clones stem from an unresolved V gene, and the remainder is unexplained. V and J calls and clone size follow that table, whereas D and trimming were derived from the DNA. The sample contains roughly 62,000 clones, 76% of them found a single time. Around 15% of the sample is taken by the ten largest.

The source of this sequence is an adult in good health. The chain was built from TRBV7-2 and TRBJ1-3; TRBD1 matches 8 bases in the middle. The specimen comprised peripheral blood, sampled on day 0 of AZD1222 vaccination. The CDR3 region: CASSSSPGTGGNTIYF. The DNA reads as follows: TGTGCCAGCAGCTCTTCCCCGGGGACAGGCGGAAACACCATATATTTT.